A single TCR beta chain is shown here with its context. J gave up 1 base and V 8 bases, and 4 bases lay outside the gene matches. The V gene's germline CDR1 is MNHEY and CDR2 SVGAGI. The CDR3 is 15 residues long. Sequencing was performed with immunoSEQ multiplex PCR; in TCRdb, only in-frame clones are kept and a portion is missing. This sample has approximately 46,000 clones, with roughly nine tenths found just once. The data were obtained in a study of control samples from healthy donors and cancer patients. V usage is TRBV6-5 and J usage is TRBJ2-3; TRBD2 agrees at 12 bases. Sample: PBMCs. The clonotype was recovered from a young man with colorectal cancer. The CDR3 is CASGRLAGGTDTQYF. The DNA for the CDR3 is TGTGCCAGCGGTAGACTAGCGGGGGGCACAGATACGCAGTATTTT.